The T cell receptor beta chain under discussion was sequenced for a study of metastatic and nonmetastatic thyroid tumors. Study in general: Repertoire data that came from the blood and tumor or nodule tissue of malignant and benign thyroid patients were compared.

Germline CDR1 and CDR2: MNHNY and SVGAGI (reference sequence). This CDR3 contains 15 residues. Between the trimmed V and J ends, which lost 2 bases and 0 bases, there was a span of 9 bases. TCRdb redid the clone calls on the PCR reads using MiXCR. Of 25,000 to 30,000 clones listed, around 3.5% are singletons. Each patient went into thyroid surgery without having received any treatment. Sequencing was done on a sample of blood. The sequence came from a male donor with papillary thyroid cancer or a benign thyroid nodule (not recorded which). Some clones in this sample may be carry-over from other donors' samples. The gene calls are TRBV6-6 and TRBJ2-3; D perhaps matches TRBD2 (6 bases). CDR3 region: CASSYRAGSTDTQYF. The CDR3, as DNA: TGTGCCAGCAGTTACCGGGCGGGAAGCACAGATACGCAGTATTTT.